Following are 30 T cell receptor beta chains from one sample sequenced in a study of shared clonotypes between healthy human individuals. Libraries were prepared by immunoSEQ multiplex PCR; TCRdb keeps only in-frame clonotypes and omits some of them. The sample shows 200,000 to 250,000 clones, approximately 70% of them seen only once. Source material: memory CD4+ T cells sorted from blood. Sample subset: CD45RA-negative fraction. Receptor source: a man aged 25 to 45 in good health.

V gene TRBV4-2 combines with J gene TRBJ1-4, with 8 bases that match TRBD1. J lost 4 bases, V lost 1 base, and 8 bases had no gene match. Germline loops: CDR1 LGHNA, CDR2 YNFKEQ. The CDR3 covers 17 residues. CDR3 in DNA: TGTGCCAGCAGCCAAGGTCGAGACAGGGGAATTAATGAAAAACTGTTTTTT. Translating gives CASSQGRDRGINEKLFF.

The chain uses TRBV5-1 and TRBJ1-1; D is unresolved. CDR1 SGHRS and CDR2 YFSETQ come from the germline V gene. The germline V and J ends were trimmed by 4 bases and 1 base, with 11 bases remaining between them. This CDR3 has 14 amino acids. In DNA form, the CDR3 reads TGCGCCAGCAGCGGATTCTCGCAGAACACTGAAGCTTTCTTT. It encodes CASSGFSQNTEAFF.

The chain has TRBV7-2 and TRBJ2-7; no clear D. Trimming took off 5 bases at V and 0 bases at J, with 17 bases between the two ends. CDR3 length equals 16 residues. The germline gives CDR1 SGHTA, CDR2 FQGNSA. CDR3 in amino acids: CASSLGQARSSYEQYF. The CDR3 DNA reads TGTGCCAGCAGCCTAGGCCAAGCGCGGAGCTCCTACGAGCAGTACTTC.

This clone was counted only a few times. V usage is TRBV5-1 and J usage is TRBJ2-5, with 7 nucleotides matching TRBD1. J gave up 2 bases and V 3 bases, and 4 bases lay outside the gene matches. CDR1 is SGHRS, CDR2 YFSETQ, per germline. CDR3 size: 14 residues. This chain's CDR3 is CASSSGQVQETQYF. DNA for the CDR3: TGCGCCAGCAGCTCCGGACAGGTTCAAGAGACCCAGTACTTC.

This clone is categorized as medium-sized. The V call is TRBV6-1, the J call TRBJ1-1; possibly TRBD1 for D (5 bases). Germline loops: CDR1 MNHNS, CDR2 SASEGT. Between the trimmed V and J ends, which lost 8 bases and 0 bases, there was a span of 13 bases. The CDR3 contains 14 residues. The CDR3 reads CASVKTEVNTEAFF. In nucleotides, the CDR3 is TGTGCCAGCGTGAAGACAGAGGTGAACACTGAAGCTTTCTTT.

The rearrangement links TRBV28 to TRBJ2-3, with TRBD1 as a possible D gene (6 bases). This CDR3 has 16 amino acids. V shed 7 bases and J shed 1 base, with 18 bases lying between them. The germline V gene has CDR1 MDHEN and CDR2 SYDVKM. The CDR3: CASTAIQGWGTDTQYF. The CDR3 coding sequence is TGTGCCAGCACCGCGATACAGGGATGGGGCACAGATACGCAGTATTTT.

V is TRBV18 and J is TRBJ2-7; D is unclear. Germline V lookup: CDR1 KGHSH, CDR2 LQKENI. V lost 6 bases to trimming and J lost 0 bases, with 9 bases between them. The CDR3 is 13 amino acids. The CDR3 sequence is CASSLGLSYEQYF. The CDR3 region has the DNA TGTGCCAGCTCCCTTGGGCTCTCCTACGAGCAGTACTTC.

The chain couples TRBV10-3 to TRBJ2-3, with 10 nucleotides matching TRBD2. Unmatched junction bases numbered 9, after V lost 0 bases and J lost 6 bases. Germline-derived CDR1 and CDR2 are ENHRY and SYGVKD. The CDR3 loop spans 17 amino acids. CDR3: CAISESISSGSRDTQYF. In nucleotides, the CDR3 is TGTGCCATCAGTGAGTCGATCTCTAGCGGGAGTAGGGATACGCAGTATTTT.

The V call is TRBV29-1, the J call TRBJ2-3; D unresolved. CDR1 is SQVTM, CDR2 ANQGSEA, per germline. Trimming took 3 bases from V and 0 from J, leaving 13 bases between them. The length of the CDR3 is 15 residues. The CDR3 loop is CSVELRTTSTDTQYF. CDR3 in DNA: TGCAGCGTTGAGCTTCGGACCACCAGCACAGATACGCAGTATTTT.

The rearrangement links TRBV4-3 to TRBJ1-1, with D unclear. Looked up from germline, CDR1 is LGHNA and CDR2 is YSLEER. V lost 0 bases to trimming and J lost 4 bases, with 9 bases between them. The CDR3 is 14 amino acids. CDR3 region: CASSQDWGSTEAFF. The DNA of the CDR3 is TGCGCCAGCAGCCAAGATTGGGGTAGCACTGAAGCTTTCTTT.

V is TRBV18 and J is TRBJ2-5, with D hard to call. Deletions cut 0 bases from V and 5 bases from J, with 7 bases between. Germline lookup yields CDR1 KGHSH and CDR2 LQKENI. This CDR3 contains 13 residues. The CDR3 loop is CASSPPNAETQYF. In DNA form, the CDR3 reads TGTGCCAGCTCACCACCTAACGCGGAGACCCAGTACTTC.

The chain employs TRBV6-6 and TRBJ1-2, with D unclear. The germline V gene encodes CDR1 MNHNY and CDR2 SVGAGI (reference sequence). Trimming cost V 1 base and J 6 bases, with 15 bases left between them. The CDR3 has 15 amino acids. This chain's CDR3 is CASSYLSDNADGYTF. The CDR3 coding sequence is TGTGCCAGCAGTTACTTGTCAGATAATGCAGATGGCTACACCTTC.

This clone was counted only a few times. The CDR3 DNA is TGTGCCAGCAGTAAACGGGACAGGGGGAATCAGCCCCAGCATTTT. It translates to CASSKRDRGNQPQHF. The chain joins TRBV28 to TRBJ1-5; TRBD1 matches 11 bases. Germline V gene sequence: CDR1 MDHEN, CDR2 SYDVKM. The CDR3 loop spans 15 amino acids. The ends lost 5 bases at V and 4 bases at J; junction bases unmatched: 4.

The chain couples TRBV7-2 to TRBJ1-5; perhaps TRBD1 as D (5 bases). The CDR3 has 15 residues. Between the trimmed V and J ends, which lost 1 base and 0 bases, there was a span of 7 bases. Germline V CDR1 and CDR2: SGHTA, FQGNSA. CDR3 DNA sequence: TGTGCCAGCAGCTTAGGGGGCGGTAGCAATCAGCCCCAGCATTTT. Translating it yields CASSLGGGSNQPQHF. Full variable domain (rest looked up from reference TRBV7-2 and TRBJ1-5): GAGVSQSPSNKVTEKGKDVELRCDPISGHTALYWYRQSLGQGLEFLIYFQGNSAPDKSGLPSDRFSAERTGGSVSTLTIQRTQQEDSAVYLCASSLGGGSNQPQHFGDGTRLSIL.

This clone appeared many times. Written as DNA, the CDR3 is TGTGCCAGCAGCACCCCCCAGGGAGGTCAGCCCCAGCATTTT. It is translated as CASSTPQGGQPQHF. The rearrangement links TRBV21-1 to TRBJ1-5. TRBV21-1 is tagged as a pseudogene. The CDR3 is made up of 14 amino acids.

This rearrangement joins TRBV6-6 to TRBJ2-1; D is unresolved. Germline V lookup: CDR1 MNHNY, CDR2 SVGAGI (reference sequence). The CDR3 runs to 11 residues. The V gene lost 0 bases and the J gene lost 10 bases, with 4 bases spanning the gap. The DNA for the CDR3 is TGTGCCAGCAGTTACTCTGTAGAGCAGTTCTTC. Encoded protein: CASSYSVEQFF.

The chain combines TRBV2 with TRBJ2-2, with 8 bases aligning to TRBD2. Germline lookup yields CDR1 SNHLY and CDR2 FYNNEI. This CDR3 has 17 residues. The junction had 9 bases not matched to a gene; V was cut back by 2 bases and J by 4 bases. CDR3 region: CASSELSGSQATGELFF. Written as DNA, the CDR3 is TGTGCCAGCAGTGAACTGAGCGGGAGCCAGGCCACCGGGGAGCTGTTTTTT.

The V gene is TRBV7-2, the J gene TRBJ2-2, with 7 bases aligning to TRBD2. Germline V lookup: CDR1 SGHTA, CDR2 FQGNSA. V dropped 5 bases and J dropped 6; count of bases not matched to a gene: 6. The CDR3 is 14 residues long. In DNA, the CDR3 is TGTGCCAGCAGCCGGGGGGATTGGGCCGGGGAGCTGTTTTTT. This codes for CASSRGDWAGELFF.

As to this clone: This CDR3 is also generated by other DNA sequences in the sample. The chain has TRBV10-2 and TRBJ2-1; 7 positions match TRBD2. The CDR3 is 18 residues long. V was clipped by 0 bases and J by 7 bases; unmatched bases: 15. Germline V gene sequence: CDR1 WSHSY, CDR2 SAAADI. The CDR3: CASSESGTISGAHNEQFF. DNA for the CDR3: TGCGCCAGCAGTGAGTCGGGGACTATCAGCGGGGCCCATAATGAGCAGTTCTTC.

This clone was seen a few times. Written as DNA, the CDR3 is TGTGCCAGTGGGAGCGGGCTTAACACCGGGGAGCTGTTTTTT. Protein: CASGSGLNTGELFF. This chain connects TRBV19 to TRBJ2-2, with a tentative D call TRBD2 (6 bases). The V end was cut by 8 bases, the J end by 2 bases, with 12 bases between. This CDR3 region has 14 residues. CDR1 LNHDA and CDR2 SQIVND come from the germline V gene (reference sequence).

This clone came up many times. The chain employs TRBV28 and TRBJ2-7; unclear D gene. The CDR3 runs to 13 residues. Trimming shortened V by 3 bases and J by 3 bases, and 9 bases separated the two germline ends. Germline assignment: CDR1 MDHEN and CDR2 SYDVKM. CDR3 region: CASSLARSYEQYF. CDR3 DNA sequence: TGTGCCAGCAGTTTGGCTAGAAGCTACGAGCAGTACTTC.

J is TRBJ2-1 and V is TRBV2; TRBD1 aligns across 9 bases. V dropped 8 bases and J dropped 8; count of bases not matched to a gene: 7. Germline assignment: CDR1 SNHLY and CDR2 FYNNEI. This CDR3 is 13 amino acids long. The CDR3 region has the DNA TGTGCCAGCGAGGTCGACAGGGGGGATGAGCAGTTCTTC. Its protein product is CASEVDRGDEQFF.

The chain's CDR3 is CASLSWTLSYEQYF. CDR3 in DNA: TGTGCCAGCCTGTCCTGGACCTTAAGCTACGAGCAGTACTTC. This chain connects TRBV6-1 to TRBJ2-7, with D unresolved. The germline V gene encodes CDR1 MNHNS and CDR2 SASEGT. V was pared by 8 bases and J by 3 bases, with 17 bases between. This CDR3 contains 14 residues.

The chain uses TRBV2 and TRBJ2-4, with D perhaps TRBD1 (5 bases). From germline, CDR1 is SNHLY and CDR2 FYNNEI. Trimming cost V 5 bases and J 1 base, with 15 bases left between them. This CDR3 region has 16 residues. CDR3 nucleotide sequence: TGTGCCAGCAGTCCGGAGCTGCCAGGGGCCAAAAACATTCAGTACTTC. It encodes CASSPELPGAKNIQYF.

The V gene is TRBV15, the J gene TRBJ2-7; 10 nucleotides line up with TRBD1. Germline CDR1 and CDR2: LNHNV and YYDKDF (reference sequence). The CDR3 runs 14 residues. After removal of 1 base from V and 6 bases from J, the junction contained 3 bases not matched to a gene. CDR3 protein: CATSRVGTGVEQYF. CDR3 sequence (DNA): TGTGCCACCAGCAGAGTCGGGACAGGGGTCGAGCAGTACTTC.

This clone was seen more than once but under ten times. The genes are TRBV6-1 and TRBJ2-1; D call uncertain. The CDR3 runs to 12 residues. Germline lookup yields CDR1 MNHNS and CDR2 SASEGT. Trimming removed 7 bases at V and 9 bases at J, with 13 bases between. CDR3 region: CASTLHRVEQFF. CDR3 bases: TGTGCCAGCACCCTACACCGGGTTGAGCAGTTCTTC.

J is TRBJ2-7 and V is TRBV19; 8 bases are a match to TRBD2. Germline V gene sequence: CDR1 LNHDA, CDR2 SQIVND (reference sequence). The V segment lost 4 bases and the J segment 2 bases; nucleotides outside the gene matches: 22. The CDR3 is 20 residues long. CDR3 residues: CASSTNTLGPSGSRAYEQYF. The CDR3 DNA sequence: TGTGCCAGTAGTACTAATACCCTCGGGCCAAGCGGGAGTAGGGCCTACGAGCAGTACTTC.

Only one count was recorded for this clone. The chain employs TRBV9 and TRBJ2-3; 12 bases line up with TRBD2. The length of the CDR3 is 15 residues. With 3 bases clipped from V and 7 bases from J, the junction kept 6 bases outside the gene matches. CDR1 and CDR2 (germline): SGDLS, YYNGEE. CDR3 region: CASSARLAGDYTQYF. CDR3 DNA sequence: TGTGCCAGCAGCGCCAGACTAGCGGGAGATTATACGCAGTATTTT.

The CDR3 reads CASSKGQAVNTEAFF. The CDR3 nucleotides are TGTGCCAGCAGTAAGGGACAGGCCGTGAACACTGAAGCTTTCTTT. The gene calls are TRBV6-1 and TRBJ1-1; 8 bases fit TRBD1. The CDR3 has 15 amino acids. Trimming at V came to 5 bases and at J to 0 bases, leaving 5 bases not matched to a gene. The germline gives CDR1 MNHNS, CDR2 SASEGT.

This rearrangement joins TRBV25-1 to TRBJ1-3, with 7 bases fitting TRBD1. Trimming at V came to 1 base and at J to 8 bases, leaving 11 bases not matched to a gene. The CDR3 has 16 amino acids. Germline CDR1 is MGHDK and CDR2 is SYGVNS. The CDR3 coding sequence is TGTGCCAGCAGTGAATCAGGGCAGGGGGTCGCATACACCATATATTTT. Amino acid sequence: CASSESGQGVAYTIYF.